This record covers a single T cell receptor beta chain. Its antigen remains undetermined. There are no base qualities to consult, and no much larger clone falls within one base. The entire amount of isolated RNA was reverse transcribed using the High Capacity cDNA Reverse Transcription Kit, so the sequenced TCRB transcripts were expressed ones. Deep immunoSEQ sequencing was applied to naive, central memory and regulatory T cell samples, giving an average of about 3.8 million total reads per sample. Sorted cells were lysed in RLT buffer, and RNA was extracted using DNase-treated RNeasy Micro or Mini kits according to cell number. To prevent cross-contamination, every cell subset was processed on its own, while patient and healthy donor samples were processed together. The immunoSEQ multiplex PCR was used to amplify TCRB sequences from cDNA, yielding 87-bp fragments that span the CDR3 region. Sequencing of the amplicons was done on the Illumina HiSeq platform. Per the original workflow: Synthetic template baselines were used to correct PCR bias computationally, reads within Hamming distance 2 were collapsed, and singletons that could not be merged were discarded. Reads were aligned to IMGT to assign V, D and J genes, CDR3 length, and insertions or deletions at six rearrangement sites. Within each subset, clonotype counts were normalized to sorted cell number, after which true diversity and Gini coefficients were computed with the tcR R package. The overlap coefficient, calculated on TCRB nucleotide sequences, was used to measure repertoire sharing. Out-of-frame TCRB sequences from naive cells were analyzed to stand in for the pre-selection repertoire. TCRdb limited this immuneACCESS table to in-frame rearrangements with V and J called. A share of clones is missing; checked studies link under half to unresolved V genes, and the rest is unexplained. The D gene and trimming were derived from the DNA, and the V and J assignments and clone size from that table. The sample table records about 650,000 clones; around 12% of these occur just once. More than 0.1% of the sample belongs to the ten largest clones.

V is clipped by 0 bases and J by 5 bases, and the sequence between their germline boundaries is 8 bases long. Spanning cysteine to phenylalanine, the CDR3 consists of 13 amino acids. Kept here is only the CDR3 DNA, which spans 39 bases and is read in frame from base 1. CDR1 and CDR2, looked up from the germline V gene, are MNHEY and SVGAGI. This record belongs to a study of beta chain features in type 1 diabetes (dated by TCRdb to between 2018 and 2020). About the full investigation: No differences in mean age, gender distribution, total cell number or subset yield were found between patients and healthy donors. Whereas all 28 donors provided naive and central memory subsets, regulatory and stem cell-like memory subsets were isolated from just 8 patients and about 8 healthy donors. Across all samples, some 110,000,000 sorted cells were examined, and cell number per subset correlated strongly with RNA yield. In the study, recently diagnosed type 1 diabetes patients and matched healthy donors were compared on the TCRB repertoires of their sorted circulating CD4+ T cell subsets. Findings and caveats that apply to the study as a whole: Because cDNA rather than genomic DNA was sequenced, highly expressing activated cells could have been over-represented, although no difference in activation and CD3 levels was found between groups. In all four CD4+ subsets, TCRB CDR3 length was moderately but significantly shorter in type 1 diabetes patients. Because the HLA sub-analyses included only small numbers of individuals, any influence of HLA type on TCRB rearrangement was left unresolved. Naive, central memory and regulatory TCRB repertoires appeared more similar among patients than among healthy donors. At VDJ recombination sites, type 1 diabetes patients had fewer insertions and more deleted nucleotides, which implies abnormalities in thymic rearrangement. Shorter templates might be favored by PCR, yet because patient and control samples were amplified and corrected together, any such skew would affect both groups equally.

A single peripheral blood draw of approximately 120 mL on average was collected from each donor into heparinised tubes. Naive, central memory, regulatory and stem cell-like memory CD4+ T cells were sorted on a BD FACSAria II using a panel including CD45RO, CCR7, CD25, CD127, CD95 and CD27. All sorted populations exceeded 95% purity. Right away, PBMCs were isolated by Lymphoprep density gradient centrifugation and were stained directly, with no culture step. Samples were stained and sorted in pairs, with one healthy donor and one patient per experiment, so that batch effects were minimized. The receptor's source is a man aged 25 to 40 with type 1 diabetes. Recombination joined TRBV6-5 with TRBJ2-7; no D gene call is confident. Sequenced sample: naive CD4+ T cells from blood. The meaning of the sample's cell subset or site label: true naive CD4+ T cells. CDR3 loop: CASSYSSKDEQYF. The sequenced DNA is TGTGCCAGCAGTTACTCCAGTAAGGACGAGCAGTACTTC.